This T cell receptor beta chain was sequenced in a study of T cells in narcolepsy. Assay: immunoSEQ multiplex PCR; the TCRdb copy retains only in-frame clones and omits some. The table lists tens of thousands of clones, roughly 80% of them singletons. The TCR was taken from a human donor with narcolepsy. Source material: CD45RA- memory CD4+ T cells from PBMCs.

CDR3 in DNA: TGTGCCAGCAGCTTGGTCCCCGGGCGGGGCAACCCTTCTGGAAACACCATATATTTT. It codes for CASSLVPGRGNPSGNTIYF. The chain has TRBV5-5 and TRBJ1-3, with D possibly being TRBD1 (5 bases). The V and J ends lost 0 bases and 1 base respectively, with 20 bases between them. The CDR3 length is 19 residues. CDR1 SGHKS and CDR2 YYEKEE come from the germline V gene (reference sequence).